Listed below are T cell receptor beta chains from one sample, sequenced in a study of blood T cell repertoires in COVID-19. Using immunoSEQ multiplex PCR, the repertoire was profiled, and TCRdb retains in-frame clones only, with some absent. Of about 370,000 clones in the sample, 91% were seen once. Input material: PBMCs or T cells enriched from blood (not recorded which). These receptors all come from a middle-aged woman who had been exposed to COVID-19. Each CDR3 is given with its conserved first and last residue. Each record gives: clone size, J gene, V gene, D gene, CDR3 DNA, CDR3 protein. The D gene is left open where the match is weak. Clone size is not always given. Where it is, it says once, few, many or a class for expanded clones.

once	TRBJ2-4	TRBV11-1	TRBD2	TGTGCCAGCAGCCCGGGAGGGAACAAAAACATTCAGTACTTC	CASSPGGNKNIQYF
few	TRBJ1-1	TRBV5-6	.	TGTGCCAGCAGCCCATTTGGCCCGACAAGTGAAGCTTTCTTT	CASSPFGPTSEAFF
few	TRBJ2-7	TRBV2	TRBD1	TGTGCCAGCTGGGACAGTCCGCTTGGGCAGTACTTC	CASWDSPLGQYF
.	TRBJ2-1	TRBV4-1	TRBD2	TGCGCCAGCAGCCAAGGGCTTGACCGGGACTACCTCAATGAGCAGTTCTTC	CASSQGLDRDYLNEQFF
.	TRBJ2-1	TRBV5-1	TRBD2	TGCGCCAGCAGCTTAGCGGGGGGGAATGAGCAGTTCTTC	CASSLAGGNEQFF
.	TRBJ1-4	TRBV9	TRBD1	TGTGCCAGCAGCGTAAGGGGACAGGGAAATGAAAAACTGTTTTTT	CASSVRGQGNEKLFF
.	TRBJ2-5	TRBV18	.	TGTGCCAGCTCGCCCGCTGGGGGGGCACAAGAGACCCAGTACTTC	CASSPAGGAQETQYF
.	TRBJ2-2	TRBV5-6	TRBD1	TGTGCCAGCAGCTCCGGACAGGGGATGGGAACCGGGGAGCTGTTTTTT	CASSSGQGMGTGELFF
.	TRBJ1-2	TRBV5-5	TRBD1	TGTGCCAGCAGCTTGGTATTGACAGGGGGCTACACCTTC	CASSLVLTGGYTF
.	TRBJ1-2	TRBV12-3/TRBV12-4	TRBD1	TGTGCCAGCAGTTCGAACAGGGGGCGCGGCTACACCTTC	CASSSNRGRGYTF
once	TRBJ2-5	TRBV5-4	.	TGTGCCAGCGCGAGCGGCAGGCGGCAAGAGACCCAGTACTTC	CASASGRRQETQYF
.	TRBJ2-5	TRBV7-8	.	TGTGCCAGCAGCTTGTCCGGACAGTACCAAGAGACCCAGTACTTC	CASSLSGQYQETQYF